This TCR beta chain stems from a study of T cells in Graves' hyperthyroidism and ophthalmopathy. Across the study: Blood from the periphery was taken at initial diagnosis, before any treatment.

V was clipped by 5 bases and J by 7 bases; unmatched bases: 2. Germline values: CDR1 MDHEN, CDR2 SYDVKM. This CDR3 spans 12 amino acids. Researchers amplified the TCR beta CDR3 regions from RNA transcripts. HTBI primers were the set used in a first-round RT-PCR of the TCR CDR3. TCRdb re-derived calls from the multiplex PCR reads in MiXCR, one entry per CDR3 protein. Among some 270,000 distinct CDR3 sequences listed, around 24% were seen once. Study-level findings and limits: Researchers report that a 13 V-J model separated ophthalmopathy from stable hyperthyroidism. Most expanded thyroid clonotypes above 0.001 also appeared in blood.

This clonotype occurred many times. What it binds is not known. Each 10 ml fresh peripheral blood draw supplied the PBMCs. This receptor was obtained from a middle-aged woman with Graves' ophthalmopathy. V gene TRBV28 combines with J gene TRBJ2-7, with 10 bases fitting TRBD2. Sequencing was performed on blood. This chain's CDR3 is CASSQGLAEQYF. DNA of the CDR3: TGTGCCAGCAGTCAGGGACTAGCGGAGCAGTACTTC.